A single sample is the source of the 3 T cell receptor beta chains below, sequenced in a study of early stage breast cancer tumors. Clones were sequenced by immunoSEQ multiplex PCR, and TCRdb holds only the in-frame ones, with some missing. The sample lists about 6,000 clones; around 79% were seen once. Sequencing used normal breast tissue next to the tumor. These receptors all stem from a person aged 70 to 80 with breast cancer.

The V and J genes are TRBV10-2 and TRBJ1-5; tentative D call: TRBD1 (5 bases). Germline V gives CDR1 WSHSY, CDR2 SAAADI. The CDR3 is 13 amino acids. V lost 4 bases to trimming and J lost 3 bases, with 7 bases between them. CDR3 region: CASSGGYNQPQHF. CDR3 DNA sequence: TGCGCCAGCAGTGGGGGCTACAATCAGCCCCAGCATTTT.

V and J are TRBV5-8 and TRBJ1-2; a weak D match, TRBD1 (5 bases). Between the trimmed V and J ends, which lost 3 bases and 4 bases, there was a span of 7 bases. Germline V gene lookup returns CDR1 SGHTS and CDR2 YDEGEE. This CDR3 spans 12 amino acids. The CDR3: CASSSDSYGYTF. CDR3 DNA sequence: TGTGCCAGCAGCTCCGACAGCTATGGCTACACCTTC.

The chain links TRBV4-1 to TRBJ2-5; D possibly corresponds to TRBD2 (6 bases). V was cut by 1 base and J by 5 bases, with 14 bases left in between. Looked up from germline, CDR1 is MGHRA and CDR2 is YSYEKL. The CDR3 runs to 15 residues. The CDR3 nucleotides are TGCGCCAGCAGCCAAGGATTGCGGGGCCGGGAGACCCAGTACTTC. This sequence encodes CASSQGLRGRETQYF.